This is a list of T cell receptor beta chains from one sample in a study of cytomegalovirus exposure and HLA in healthy donors. Repertoires were generated with immunoSEQ multiplex PCR, while TCRdb's copy carries only in-frame clones and drops some. The table records under 150,000 clones, 80% of them present only once. The material sequenced was PBMCs. The receptors originated from a middle-aged woman in good health and CMV-seronegative. Each CDR3 is given with its conserved first and last residue. D genes are given only for firm matches. Expanded clones get a size class; other rows say once, few or many, or leave the size out.

DNA: TGTGCCAGCAGCCGAACCCCGGGACAGAAGAATTCACCCCTCCACTTT
CDR3: CASSRTPGQKNSPLHF
length: 16
V: TRBV9
D: TRBD1
J: TRBJ1-6
size: once

DNA: TGTGCCAGCAGCCCCGCCCGGGACAGGAGCTACGAGCAGTACTTC
CDR3: CASSPARDRSYEQYF
length: 15
V: TRBV11-2
D: TRBD1
J: TRBJ2-7
size: once

DNA: TGCGCCAGCAGCCAAGATAGGGGGGGCTCAGATACGCAGTATTTT
CDR3: CASSQDRGGSDTQYF
length: 15
V: TRBV4-3
D: .
J: TRBJ2-3
size: few

DNA: TGCAGCGTTGATTATGGGCTAGCGGGGGGGCCAAATACGCAGTATTTT
CDR3: CSVDYGLAGGPNTQYF
length: 16
V: TRBV29-1
D: TRBD2
J: TRBJ2-3
size: .

DNA: TGTGCCAGCAGCGCGGACAGTGGAAATGAAAAACTGTTTTTT
CDR3: CASSADSGNEKLFF
length: 14
V: TRBV5-4
D: .
J: TRBJ1-4
size: .

DNA: TGTGCCAGCAGCTTTGGGGCGGACGAGCAGTACTTC
CDR3: CASSFGADEQYF
length: 12
V: TRBV7-9
D: .
J: TRBJ2-7
size: .

DNA: TGTGCCAGCAGCGTAGATCTGGGCAGAAATAATGAAAAACTGTTTTTT
CDR3: CASSVDLGRNNEKLFF
length: 16
V: TRBV9
D: .
J: TRBJ1-4
size: .

DNA: TGTGCCAGTTCTTACACAGGTCTCTCGAGGAACGAGCAGTACTTC
CDR3: CASSYTGLSRNEQYF
length: 15
V: TRBV6-5
D: .
J: TRBJ2-7
size: .

DNA: TGTGCCAGCAGCTTAGCGGGGTTAGCGGGGGGGGCTGAGCAGTTCTTC
CDR3: CASSLAGLAGGAEQFF
length: 16
V: TRBV7-8
D: TRBD2
J: TRBJ2-1
size: .

DNA: TGTGCCAGCAGCCCCAGGACAGGGGGCTCTTGTGGCTACACCTTC
CDR3: CASSPRTGGSCGYTF
length: 15
V: TRBV7-6
D: TRBD1
J: TRBJ1-2
size: once

DNA: TGCAGCGTTGAAGGGTACACCGACTACGAGCAGTACTTC
CDR3: CSVEGYTDYEQYF
length: 13
V: TRBV29-1
D: .
J: TRBJ2-7
size: .

DNA: TGTGCCAGCAGCGGGGGGGGTAATGAAAAACTGTTTTTT
CDR3: CASSGGGNEKLFF
length: 13
V: TRBV21-1
D: .
J: TRBJ1-4
size: few

DNA: TGTGCCAGCAGCCCCCTCTCCGACAGGACAGTCCCCTATGGCTACACCTTC
CDR3: CASSPLSDRTVPYGYTF
length: 17
V: TRBV4-2
D: .
J: TRBJ1-2
size: .

DNA: TGTGCCAGTAGTATCGGGGACAGGGCCTTTTATGGCTACACCTTC
CDR3: CASSIGDRAFYGYTF
length: 15
V: TRBV19
D: TRBD1
J: TRBJ1-2
size: .

DNA: TGTGCCAGCAGCGTAGGTATTTTTGGGGATGAGGGTGAGACCCAGTACTTC
CDR3: CASSVGIFGDEGETQYF
length: 17
V: TRBV9
D: .
J: TRBJ2-5
size: .

DNA: TGTGCCAGCAGGTCGGGAGGGCCGGTCTACGAGCAGTACTTC
CDR3: CASRSGGPVYEQYF
length: 14
V: TRBV28
D: TRBD2
J: TRBJ2-7
size: .

DNA: TGTGCCAGCACCCCGGGGGGACATGGCTACACCTTC
CDR3: CASTPGGHGYTF
length: 12
V: TRBV9
D: .
J: TRBJ1-2
size: .

DNA: TGTGCCAGCAGCACCGACAGCTCTAGCACAGATACGCAGTATTTT
CDR3: CASSTDSSSTDTQYF
length: 15
V: TRBV9
D: .
J: TRBJ2-3
size: .

DNA: TGTGCCAGCAGCTTAGCCCAGCGGGGAGGCGAGCAGTACTTC
CDR3: CASSLAQRGGEQYF
length: 14
V: TRBV7-9
D: TRBD2
J: TRBJ2-7
size: few

DNA: TGTGCCACCAGCGATGGTCTGGGGCAGGGGACGAACTATGGCTACACCTTC
CDR3: CATSDGLGQGTNYGYTF
length: 17
V: TRBV15
D: .
J: TRBJ1-2
size: .

DNA: TGTGCCAGCACCCCGGGGTGGAACACTGAAGCTTTCTTT
CDR3: CASTPGWNTEAFF
length: 13
V: TRBV7-9
D: .
J: TRBJ1-1
size: .

DNA: TGTGCCAGCAGTTCGGGAGGTGGGACTGAAGCTTTCTTT
CDR3: CASSSGGGTEAFF
length: 13
V: TRBV28
D: .
J: TRBJ1-1
size: .

DNA: TGTGCCACCTTTGACAGGGGAAGGTCACCCCTCCACTTT
CDR3: CATFDRGRSPLHF
length: 13
V: TRBV28
D: TRBD1
J: TRBJ1-6
size: .

DNA: TGTGCCAGCAGTGAAGAACAGGGACCCTCCTACGAGCAGTACTTC
CDR3: CASSEEQGPSYEQYF
length: 15
V: TRBV2
D: .
J: TRBJ2-7
size: .

DNA: TGTGCCAGTACCCGGACACCAAGCCTTGACACTGAAGCTTTCTTT
CDR3: CASTRTPSLDTEAFF
length: 15
V: TRBV19
D: .
J: TRBJ1-1
size: .

DNA: TGTGCCAGCTCACCAAGAGCGACAGGCTATAACTATGGCTACACCTTC
CDR3: CASSPRATGYNYGYTF
length: 16
V: TRBV18
D: .
J: TRBJ1-2
size: once

DNA: TGCAGCGTTGAGACAGACTCCTATGGCTACACCTTC
CDR3: CSVETDSYGYTF
length: 12
V: TRBV29-1
D: .
J: TRBJ1-2
size: .

DNA: TGTGCCAGCAGTTACTCGTCCGGGAACACCGGGGAGCTGTTTTTT
CDR3: CASSYSSGNTGELFF
length: 15
V: TRBV6-5
D: .
J: TRBJ2-2
size: .

DNA: TGCGCCAGCAAGACTGGACGAGGGTCCTTGAGCGCTGAAGCTTTCTTT
CDR3: CASKTGRGSLSAEAFF
length: 16
V: TRBV5-1
D: .
J: TRBJ1-1
size: once